These 6 T cell receptor beta chains were all obtained from the same sample, sequenced in a study of shared clonotypes between healthy human individuals. Repertoires were generated with immunoSEQ multiplex PCR, while TCRdb's copy carries only in-frame clones and drops some. The sample holds 300,000 to 400,000 clones; around two thirds are singletons and the top ten take 9% to 12%. Material: memory CD4+ T cells sorted from blood. Indicated subset: CD45RA-negative fraction. The receptor set was obtained from a young man in good health.

The rearrangement links TRBV10-1 to TRBJ2-7; 7 positions agree with TRBD1. Trimming at V came to 6 bases and at J to 6 bases, leaving 11 bases not matched to a gene. The germline gives CDR1 WNHNN, CDR2 SYGVQD (reference sequence). This CDR3 has 14 residues. CDR3 coding DNA: TGCGCCAGCAGGCCCACAATACAGGGGATCGAGCAGTACTTC. Amino acid sequence: CASRPTIQGIEQYF.

The chain couples TRBV5-6 to TRBJ2-6; D is uncertain. The germline CDR1 and CDR2 sequences are SGHDT and YYEEEE. The CDR3 consists of 18 residues. V was trimmed by 1 base and J by 0 bases, leaving 14 bases between them. CDR3 residues: CASSLSPIIRSGANVLTF. DNA for the CDR3: TGTGCCAGCAGCTTGTCCCCGATTATCCGCTCTGGGGCCAACGTCCTGACTTTC.

As concerns this clone: At one of its ends the junction is not consistent with the germline gene, which may arise from a read error. This sequence joins TRBV5-6 and TRBJ1-5; tentative D call: TRBD1 (5 bases). The CDR3 is 13 residues long. The germline V gene encodes CDR1 SGHDT and CDR2 YYEEEE. The CDR3 loop reads CASSLDRGHMGNF. As DNA, the CDR3 is TGTGCCAGCAGCTTGGATCGTGGACACATGGGTAATTTC.

The chain joins TRBV11-1 to TRBJ2-2; 8 bases align to TRBD2. The CDR3 is 18 amino acids. CDR1 is SGHAT and CDR2 is FQDESV in the germline V gene (reference sequence). V dropped 2 bases and J dropped 0; count of bases not matched to a gene: 8. The CDR3 DNA follows: TGTGCCAGCAGCTTAACGGCGTCGGGACTAGCGAACACCGGGGAGCTGTTTTTT. Translated: CASSLTASGLANTGELFF. Supplemented by reference TRBV11-1 and TRBJ2-2, the full variable domain reads EAEVAQSPRYKITEKSQAVAFWCDPISGHATLYWYRQILGQGPELLVQFQDESVVDDSQLPKDRFSAERLKGVDSTLKIQPAELGDSAMYLCASSLTASGLANTGELFFGEGSRLTVL.

The V gene is TRBV18, the J gene TRBJ2-3, with a weak D call TRBD1 (6 bases). Germline CDR1 is KGHSH and CDR2 is LQKENI. V lost 3 bases and J 2 bases, leaving 12 bases between the germline ends. This CDR3 has 15 residues. The CDR3 DNA is TGTGCCAGCTCACCCAGACAGGCCACCACAGATACGCAGTATTTT. It translates to CASSPRQATTDTQYF.

The gene calls are TRBV19 and TRBJ2-1; 10 nucleotides agree with TRBD2. J lost 7 bases, V lost 5 bases, and 11 bases had no gene match. Germline CDR1 LNHDA, CDR2 SQIVND (reference sequence). The CDR3 runs 16 residues. Here the CDR3 DNA reads TGTGCCAGTAGTCCTGAAGGCCTTAGCGGGAGGAATGAGCAGTTCTTC. Protein product: CASSPEGLSGRNEQFF.